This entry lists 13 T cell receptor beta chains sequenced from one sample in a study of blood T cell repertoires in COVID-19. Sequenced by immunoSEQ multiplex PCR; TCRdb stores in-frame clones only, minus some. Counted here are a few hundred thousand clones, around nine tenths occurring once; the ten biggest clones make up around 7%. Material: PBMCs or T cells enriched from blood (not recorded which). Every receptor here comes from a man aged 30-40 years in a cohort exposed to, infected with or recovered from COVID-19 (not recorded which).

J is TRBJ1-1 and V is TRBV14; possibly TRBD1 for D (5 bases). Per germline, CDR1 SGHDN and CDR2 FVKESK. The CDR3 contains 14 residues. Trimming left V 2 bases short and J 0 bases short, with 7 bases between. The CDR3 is CASSQRGLNTEAFF. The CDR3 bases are TGTGCCAGCAGCCAAAGGGGCCTGAACACTGAAGCTTTCTTT.

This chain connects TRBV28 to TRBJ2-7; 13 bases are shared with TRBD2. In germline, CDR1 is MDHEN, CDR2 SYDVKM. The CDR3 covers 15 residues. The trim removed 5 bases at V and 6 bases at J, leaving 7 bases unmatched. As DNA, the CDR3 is TGTGCCAGCAGTCTGGGACTAGCGGGAAGGGGCGAGCAGTACTTC. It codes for CASSLGLAGRGEQYF.

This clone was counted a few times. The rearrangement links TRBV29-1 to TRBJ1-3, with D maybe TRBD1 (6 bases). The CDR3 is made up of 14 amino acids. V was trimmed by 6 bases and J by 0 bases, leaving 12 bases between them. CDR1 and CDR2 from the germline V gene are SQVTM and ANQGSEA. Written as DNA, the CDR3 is TGCAGCGTCGGAACAGGGAACTCTGGAAACACCATATATTTT. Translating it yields CSVGTGNSGNTIYF.

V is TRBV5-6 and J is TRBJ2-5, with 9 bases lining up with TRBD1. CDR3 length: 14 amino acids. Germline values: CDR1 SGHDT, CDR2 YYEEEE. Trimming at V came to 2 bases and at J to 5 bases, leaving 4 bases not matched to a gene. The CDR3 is CASSFTGGGETQYF. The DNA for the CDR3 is TGTGCCAGCAGCTTTACAGGGGGCGGTGAGACCCAGTACTTC.

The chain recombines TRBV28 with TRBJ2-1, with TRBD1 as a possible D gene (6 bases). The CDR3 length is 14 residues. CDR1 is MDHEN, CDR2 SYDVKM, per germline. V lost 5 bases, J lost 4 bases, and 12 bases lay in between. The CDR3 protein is CASSPDRTYNEQFF. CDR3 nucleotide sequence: TGTGCCAGCAGTCCCGACAGGACGTACAATGAGCAGTTCTTC.

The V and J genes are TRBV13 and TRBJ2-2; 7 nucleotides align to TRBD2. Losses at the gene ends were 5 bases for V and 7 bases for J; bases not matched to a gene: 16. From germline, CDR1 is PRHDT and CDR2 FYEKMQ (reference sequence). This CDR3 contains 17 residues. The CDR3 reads CASSPMDGTPGGGELFF. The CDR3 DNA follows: TGTGCCAGCAGCCCGATGGACGGGACCCCGGGAGGCGGGGAGCTGTTTTTT.

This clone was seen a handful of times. The CDR3 DNA sequence: TGTGCCAGCAGTTTCACGATCGGACTAGCGGTCTCAGATGAGCAGTTCTTC. Its translation: CASSFTIGLAVSDEQFF. The V call is TRBV27, the J call TRBJ2-1; 10 bases are a match to TRBD2. Germline CDR1 MNHEY, CDR2 SMNVEV (reference sequence). There are 17 residues in the CDR3. The junction had 13 bases not matched to a gene; V was cut back by 3 bases and J by 8 bases.

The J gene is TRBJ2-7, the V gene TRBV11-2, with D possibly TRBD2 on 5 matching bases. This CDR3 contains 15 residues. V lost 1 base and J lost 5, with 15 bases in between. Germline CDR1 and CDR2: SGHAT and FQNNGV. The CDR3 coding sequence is TGTGCCAGCAGCTTAGTAAGGGCTGAACTAGACGAGCAGTACTTC. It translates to CASSLVRAELDEQYF.

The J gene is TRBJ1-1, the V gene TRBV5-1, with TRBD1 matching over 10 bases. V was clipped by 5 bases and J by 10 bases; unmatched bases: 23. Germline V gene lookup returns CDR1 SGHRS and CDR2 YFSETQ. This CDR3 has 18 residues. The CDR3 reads CASRRIGTGDAATLGAFF. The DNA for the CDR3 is TGCGCCAGCAGAAGAATTGGGACAGGGGACGCGGCCACTCTAGGAGCTTTCTTT.

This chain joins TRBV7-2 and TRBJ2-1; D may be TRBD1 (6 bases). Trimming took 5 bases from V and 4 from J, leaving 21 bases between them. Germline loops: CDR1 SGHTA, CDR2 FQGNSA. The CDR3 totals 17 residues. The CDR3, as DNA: TGTGCCAGCAGCGTCATCGGGACAACTAATCTTTACAATGAGCAGTTCTTC. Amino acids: CASSVIGTTNLYNEQFF.

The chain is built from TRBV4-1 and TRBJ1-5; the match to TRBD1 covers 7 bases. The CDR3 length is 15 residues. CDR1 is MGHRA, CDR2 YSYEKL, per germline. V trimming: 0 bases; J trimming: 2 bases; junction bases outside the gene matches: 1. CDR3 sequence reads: CASSQDGQGNQPQHF. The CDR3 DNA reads TGCGCCAGCAGCCAAGACGGACAGGGCAATCAGCCCCAGCATTTT.

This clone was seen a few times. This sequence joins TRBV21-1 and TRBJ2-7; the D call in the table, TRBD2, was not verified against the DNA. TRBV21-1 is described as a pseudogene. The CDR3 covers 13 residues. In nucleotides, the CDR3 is TGTGCCAGCAGCAAGACTAGTCGGCACGAGCAGTACTTC. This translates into CASSKTSRHEQYF.

The CDR3 bases are TGTGCCAGCTCCCAAAGGAGCAGACCTAACTATGGCTACACCTTC. It translates to CASSQRSRPNYGYTF. This chain joins TRBV6-6 and TRBJ1-2; no definite D call. CDR3 size: 15 residues. Trimming took off 8 bases at V and 0 bases at J, with 16 bases between the two ends. Germline V CDR1 and CDR2: MNHNY, SVGAGI (reference sequence).